This TCR beta chain was recorded in a study of blood T cells in healthy people across ages. This clonotype was picked up a small number of times. Combining a sample-barcoded 5' primer with a J-beta primer mix, a second PCR ran for about 7 to 12 cycles. TCRdb re-called the 5' RACE reads through MiXCR, storing one row per CDR3 protein. This sample has over 700,000 distinct CDR3 sequences, with 20% to 30% found just once. The CDR3 spans 14 residues. The J segment lost 5 bases and the V segment lost 5 bases, leaving 7 bases of the junction unmatched. The germline V gene encodes CDR1 MDHEN and CDR2 SYDVKM. This sample was also put to use in a study of T cells of mothers and their children.

The chain has TRBV28 and TRBJ2-5, with 8 bases that match TRBD1. This TCR derives from a boy aged 5-17 years in good health. Sequenced material: blood. As DNA, the CDR3 is TGTGCCAGCAGTGTCAGGGGGCTGTGGGAGACCCAGTACTTC. The encoded protein is CASSVRGLWETQYF.